This is a list of T cell receptor beta chains from one sample in a study of yellow fever vaccine responses in identical twins. One entry per CDR3 protein, called by TCRdb with MiXCR from the RT-PCR reads. Of a few thousand distinct CDR3 sequences listed, around 90% are singletons. Specimen: T cells from blood (PBMCs), unsorted or a sorted subset (not recorded which), collected before or after yellow fever vaccination (not recorded which). These receptors came from a woman under 30 who received the yellow fever vaccine. CDR3s include the opening cysteine and the closing phenylalanine or tryptophan. The order of the fields is clone size, V gene, J gene, D gene, CDR3 protein, CDR3 DNA. D genes are given only for firm matches. Size is stated for part of the rows, as once, few or many counts, or as a class when the clone is expanded.

.	TRBV15	TRBJ1-6	.	CATSREVEWSPLHF	TGTGCCACCAGCAGAGAGGTGGAATGGTCACCCCTCCACTTT
.	TRBV6-1	TRBJ2-1	.	CASSEVAVMPYNEQFF	TGTGCCAGCAGTGAAGTTGCAGTAATGCCCTACAATGAGCAGTTCTTC
few	TRBV7-9	TRBJ1-1	TRBD1	CASSFSGTGSEAFF	TGTGCCAGCAGCTTTAGTGGGACAGGGTCCGAAGCTTTCTTT
.	TRBV14	TRBJ2-5	.	CASSQGLAVTQYF	TGTGCCAGCAGCCAAGGCCTAGCTGTGACCCAGTACTTC
.	TRBV11-1	TRBJ1-1	.	CASSASFTTFPEAFF	TGTGCCAGCAGCGCAAGTTTCACTACGTTCCCTGAAGCTTTCTTT
.	TRBV5-1	TRBJ2-7	TRBD1	CASSFSGQGPYEQYF	TGCGCCAGCAGCTTCAGTGGACAGGGACCCTACGAGCAGTACTTC
.	TRBV11-1	TRBJ2-7	TRBD2	CASSSLLSGGTPYEQYF	TGTGCCAGCAGCTCGCTCCTTAGCGGGGGGACCCCCTACGAGCAGTACTTC
.	TRBV18	TRBJ2-7	.	CASSSPPRDYEQYF	TGTGCCAGCTCTTCACCACCAAGGGACTACGAGCAGTACTTC
.	TRBV7-6	TRBJ1-1	.	CASSLGMNTEAFF	TGTGCCAGCAGTTTAGGGATGAACACTGAAGCTTTCTTT
.	TRBV10-1	TRBJ1-2	.	CAGRGARADYGYTF	TGCGCCGGCCGGGGGGCCAGGGCTGACTATGGCTACACCTTC
.	TRBV18	TRBJ2-7	.	CASSPRKTTGYEQYF	TGTGCCAGCTCACCTAGGAAAACGACAGGCTACGAGCAGTACTTC
.	TRBV29-1	TRBJ2-7	.	CSVVFGGYEQYF	TGCAGCGTTGTATTTGGGGGCTACGAGCAGTACTTC
.	TRBV12-3/TRBV12-4	TRBJ2-3	TRBD1	CASSSGQGLGTDTQYF	TGTGCCAGCAGTTCCGGACAGGGCTTAGGCACAGATACGCAGTATTTT
.	TRBV7-6	TRBJ2-3	.	CASSSPPGPNQDTQYF	TGTGCCAGCAGCTCGCCGCCGGGACCCAATCAGGATACGCAGTATTTT
.	TRBV3-1	TRBJ1-2	.	CASSLLSGGDGYTF	TGTGCCAGCAGCCTTCTCTCGGGAGGAGATGGCTACACCTTC
.	TRBV29-1	TRBJ2-3	.	CSVEWAADNPDTQYF	TGCAGCGTTGAATGGGCAGCTGATAACCCAGATACGCAGTATTTT
.	TRBV7-9	TRBJ2-7	.	CASSLKGGGSSYEQYF	TGTGCCAGCAGTCTTAAGGGCGGTGGGAGCTCCTACGAGCAGTACTTC
once	TRBV14	TRBJ1-4	.	CASSPGVKGEKLFF	TGTGCCAGCAGCCCAGGGGTGAAAGGTGAAAAACTGTTTTTT
.	TRBV20-1	TRBJ2-7	.	CSAGLGTFPYEQYF	TGCAGTGCGGGACTCGGGACTTTTCCCTACGAGCAGTACTTC
once	TRBV10-3	TRBJ2-7	TRBD2	CAISEAAGGYEQYF	TGTGCCATCAGTGAGGCCGCCGGGGGGTACGAGCAGTACTTC
.	TRBV29-1	TRBJ2-1	TRBD2	CSVEGTSGDNEQFF	TGCAGCGTTGAAGGGACTAGCGGTGACAATGAGCAGTTCTTC
once	TRBV2	TRBJ2-7	.	CASSVQGTYEQYF	TGTGCCAGCAGTGTACAGGGTACCTACGAGCAGTACTTC
.	TRBV11-3	TRBJ2-3	.	CASSLDSVGTDTQYF	TGTGCCAGCAGCTTGGATAGCGTGGGGACAGATACGCAGTATTTT
.	TRBV29-1	TRBJ2-4	.	CSVSRTSTAKNIQYF	TGCAGCGTCTCCCGCACATCCACCGCCAAAAACATTCAGTACTTC
.	TRBV15	TRBJ1-1	.	CATRGSSGTEAFF	TGTGCCACCAGGGGGTCTTCGGGCACTGAAGCTTTCTTT
.	TRBV13	TRBJ2-7	.	CASRYDTVSYEQYF	TGTGCCAGCAGGTACGACACCGTCTCCTACGAGCAGTACTTC
once	TRBV4-2	TRBJ2-1	TRBD2	CASSRETSGGYNEQFF	TGTGCCAGCAGCCGGGAGACTAGCGGGGGATACAATGAGCAGTTCTTC
.	TRBV29-1	TRBJ2-1	.	CSVEGGSYNEQFF	TGCAGCGTTGAGGGGGGCTCCTACAATGAGCAGTTCTTC
.	TRBV14	TRBJ2-5	.	CASSHLRAVSQETQYF	TGTGCCAGCAGCCACCTCCGGGCGGTCAGTCAAGAGACCCAGTACTTC
.	TRBV9	TRBJ2-5	.	CASSVDAAPQETQYF	TGTGCCAGCAGCGTAGATGCAGCTCCCCAAGAGACCCAGTACTTC
.	TRBV4-3	TRBJ2-7	TRBD2	CASSHKREGGNEQYF	TGCGCCAGCAGCCACAAGCGGGAGGGGGGGAACGAGCAGTACTTC
once	TRBV29-1	TRBJ2-1	.	CSVSGNQQFF	TGCAGCGTATCGGGCAATCAGCAGTTCTTC